Each of the 30 T cell receptor beta chains below was sequenced from the same sample in a study of glioma-infiltrating T cells after dendritic cell vaccination. Measured with immunoSEQ multiplex PCR; TCRdb has only the in-frame clones, and not every one. Among 20,000 to 30,000 clones listed, 85% to 90% were seen once. Time point defined: after dendritic cell vaccination, including at tumor progression/relapse. The material was blood, obtained after dendritic cell vaccination. These receptors were taken from a human donor with glioblastoma.

This clone was observed a few times. The chain joins TRBV5-1 to TRBJ2-7; D is unresolved. The V end was cut by 1 base, the J end by 3 bases, with 11 bases between. The germline CDR1 and CDR2 sequences are SGHRS and YFSETQ. The CDR3 is 14 residues long. CDR3 protein: CASSLSSVNYEQYF. The CDR3 DNA sequence: TGCGCCAGCAGCTTGAGCAGCGTTAACTACGAGCAGTACTTC.

Only one count was recorded for this clone. The V and J genes are TRBV10-1 and TRBJ2-7; perhaps TRBD2 as D (5 bases). Germline CDR1 WNHNN, CDR2 SYGVQD (reference sequence). CDR3 length: 12 residues. Trimming shortened V by 8 bases and J by 3 bases, and 11 bases separated the two germline ends. CDR3 sequence reads: CASAGVGYEQYF. The CDR3 DNA reads TGCGCCAGCGCCGGGGTTGGCTACGAGCAGTACTTC.

V is TRBV10-1 and J is TRBJ1-5; D gene unclear. This CDR3 spans 14 amino acids. Trimming took 0 bases from V and 5 from J, leaving 8 bases between them. Germline CDR1 reads WNHNN; CDR2 reads SYGVQD (reference sequence). CDR3 coding DNA: TGCGCCAGCAGTGAGTCGGCTCCAGATCAGCCCCAGCATTTT. Protein product: CASSESAPDQPQHF.

V is TRBV11-3 and J is TRBJ2-2; TRBD1 might be the D (7 bases). The CDR3 contains 17 residues. The germline V and J ends were trimmed by 6 bases and 8 bases, with 25 bases remaining between them. The V gene's germline CDR1 is SGHNT and CDR2 YENEEA. The CDR3 spells CASSSTYVTGRKGELFF. Written as DNA, the CDR3 is TGTGCCAGCAGTTCGACCTATGTGACAGGGAGGAAAGGGGAGCTGTTTTTT.

This sequence joins TRBV5-1 and TRBJ1-3; tentative D call: TRBD1 (6 bases). V was shortened by 2 bases and J by 4 bases, with 10 bases between the two germline ends. The CDR3 is 14 residues long. Germline CDR1 and CDR2: SGHRS and YFSETQ. DNA of the CDR3: TGCGCCAGCAGCTTAACAGGGTACGGAAACACCATATATTTT. It translates to CASSLTGYGNTIYF.

The chain employs TRBV5-1 and TRBJ1-1; weak D call: TRBD1 (5 bases). The CDR3 extends over 15 amino acids. Germline CDR1 SGHRS, CDR2 YFSETQ. The V gene lost 4 bases and the J gene lost 1 base, with 14 bases spanning the gap. The CDR3 loop is CASSQGATANTEAFF. CDR3 bases: TGCGCCAGCAGCCAGGGCGCCACAGCGAACACTGAAGCTTTCTTT. Filled out from reference TRBV5-1 and TRBJ1-1, the complete variable domain reads KAGVTQTPRYLIKTRGQQVTLSCSPISGHRSVSWYQQTPGQGLQFLFEYFSETQRNKGNFPGRFSGRQFSNSRSEMNVSTLELGDSALYLCASSQGATANTEAFFGQGTRLTVV.

This chain joins TRBV19 and TRBJ2-1, with 7 bases lining up with TRBD2. CDR1 is LNHDA, CDR2 SQIVND, per germline (reference sequence). V shed 7 bases, J shed 0 bases, and the junction held 6 bases outside the gene matches. The CDR3 runs 15 residues. This CDR3 reads CASTKAGSSYNEQFF. CDR3 nucleotide sequence: TGTGCCAGTACCAAAGCGGGAAGCTCCTACAATGAGCAGTTCTTC.

This clone came up once. The genes are TRBV10-3 and TRBJ2-2; D is perhaps TRBD1 (5 bases). Trimming cost V 7 bases and J 4 bases, with 10 bases left between them. This CDR3 spans 13 amino acids. The germline V gene has CDR1 ENHRY and CDR2 SYGVKD. The CDR3 loop is CAIKETVTGELFF. CDR3 nucleotides: TGTGCCATCAAGGAGACAGTCACCGGGGAGCTGTTTTTT.

The gene calls are TRBV11-2 and TRBJ2-7, with 12 bases identical to TRBD2. The V and J ends lost 5 bases and 6 bases, in that order; junction bases with no gene match: 5. The CDR3 totals 14 residues. Per the germline V gene, CDR1 is SGHAT and CDR2 is FQNNGV. The CDR3 loop reads CASSQGLAGSEQYF. CDR3 DNA sequence: TGTGCCAGCAGCCAGGGACTAGCGGGCTCCGAGCAGTACTTC.

V and J are TRBV6-6 and TRBJ2-5; TRBD2 agrees at 10 bases. The CDR3 consists of 14 residues. Germline V CDR1 and CDR2: MNHNY, SVGAGI (reference sequence). V lost 6 bases to trimming and J lost 5 bases; unmatched junction nucleotides: 6. CDR3 sequence (DNA): TGTGCCAGCAGAAGCGGGGGGGCCACGGAGACCCAGTACTTC. The encoded protein is CASRSGGATETQYF.

The chain uses TRBV4-1 and TRBJ2-5, with D possibly matching TRBD2 (5 bases). The CDR3 consists of 14 residues. Per the germline V gene, CDR1 is MGHRA and CDR2 is YSYEKL. Trimming pared 0 bases from V and 5 bases from J, leaving 10 bases between. The CDR3 DNA follows: TGCGCCAGCAGCCAAGATGACTATCGGGAGACCCAGTACTTC. Translation gives CASSQDDYRETQYF.

As to this clone: Other DNA sequences in this specimen translate into the identical CDR3. V is TRBV7-9 and J is TRBJ1-6; TRBD1 matches at 9 bases. The CDR3 has 14 amino acids. CDR1 is SEHNR and CDR2 is FQNEAQ in the germline V gene (reference sequence). V gave up 4 bases and J gave up 7 bases; unmatched junction bases: 2. The CDR3 here is CASSSQGANSPLHF. In DNA form, the CDR3 reads TGTGCCAGCAGCTCACAGGGGGCGAATTCACCCCTCCACTTT.

This clone was observed once. V and J are TRBV7-6 and TRBJ2-5; no reliable D call. Germline V gene data show CDR1 as SGHVS and CDR2 as FNYEAQ. V lost 0 bases to trimming and J lost 5 bases, with 10 bases between them. The CDR3 has 14 residues. This chain's CDR3 is CASSLAASRETQYF. The CDR3 DNA follows: TGTGCCAGCAGCTTAGCCGCGTCACGGGAGACCCAGTACTTC.

The chain carries TRBV6-1 and TRBJ2-1; 11 bases are shared with TRBD2. With 6 bases clipped from V and 7 bases from J, the junction kept 2 bases outside the gene matches. Germline V gene data show CDR1 as MNHNS and CDR2 as SASEGT. This CDR3 is 13 amino acids long. The chain's CDR3 is CASRGTSGNEQFF. The CDR3 coding sequence is TGTGCCAGCAGGGGGACTAGCGGTAATGAGCAGTTCTTC.

The chain has TRBV11-2 and TRBJ2-3, with 8 bases lining up with TRBD2. The CDR3 totals 17 residues. Per germline, CDR1 SGHAT and CDR2 FQNNGV. The junction had 14 bases not matched to a gene; V was cut back by 7 bases and J by 2 bases. The CDR3 spells CASTSGGSGGYTDTQYF. Written as DNA, the CDR3 is TGTGCCAGCACTTCCGGAGGGAGCGGGGGCTACACAGATACGCAGTATTTT.

The chain combines TRBV7-9 with TRBJ1-1; no definite D call. The CDR3 covers 13 residues. The V and J ends lost 1 base and 4 bases respectively, with 7 bases between them. Germline CDR1 is SEHNR and CDR2 is FQNEAQ (reference sequence). The CDR3 nucleotides read TGTGCCAGCAGCTTAGGCAGGCCCACTGAAGCTTTCTTT. This sequence encodes CASSLGRPTEAFF.

V and J are TRBV2 and TRBJ2-7; TRBD1 might be the D (5 bases). V lost 5 bases, J lost 5 bases, and 19 bases lay in between. The CDR3 totals 15 residues. Germline V lookup: CDR1 SNHLY, CDR2 FYNNEI. CDR3 protein: CASSKGHFLIHEQYF. CDR3 coding DNA: TGTGCCAGCAGTAAAGGACACTTCCTAATACACGAGCAGTACTTC.

The chain carries TRBV9 and TRBJ2-5; TRBD1 matches at 11 bases. The CDR3 runs to 15 residues. J lost 6 bases, V lost 3 bases, and 7 bases had no gene match. Germline CDR1 SGDLS, CDR2 YYNGEE. The CDR3 nucleotides are TGTGCCAGCAGCGGCGGACAGGGGGCTTTAAAGACCCAGTACTTC. Its protein product is CASSGGQGALKTQYF.

The rearrangement uses TRBV6-4 and TRBJ2-5; a possible D gene is TRBD1 (6 bases). V lost 4 bases and J 14 bases, leaving 23 bases between the germline ends. This CDR3 has 14 amino acids. CDR1 is MRHNA, CDR2 SNTAGT, per germline. CDR3 protein: CASSAGAQGSQLYF. CDR3 DNA sequence: TGTGCCAGCAGTGCAGGGGCGCAGGGATCCCAGCTCTACTTC.

V is TRBV28 and J is TRBJ2-7; weak D call: TRBD1 (6 bases). V gave up 7 bases and J gave up 1 base, with 11 bases separating them. The germline gives CDR1 MDHEN, CDR2 SYDVKM. The CDR3 covers 13 residues. The CDR3 region is CASTIGQSYEQYF. The CDR3 DNA sequence: TGTGCCAGCACGATAGGACAGTCCTACGAGCAGTACTTC.

The chain is built from TRBV27 and TRBJ2-3, with D possibly matching TRBD2 (6 bases). Germline V gene sequence: CDR1 MNHEY, CDR2 SMNVEV (reference sequence). There are 14 residues in the CDR3. Trimming shortened V by 1 base and J by 3 bases, and 8 bases separated the two germline ends. The CDR3 spells CASSLLEGTDTQYF. The CDR3, as DNA: TGTGCCAGCAGTTTATTGGAGGGGACAGATACGCAGTATTTT.

The rearrangement uses TRBV29-1 and TRBJ2-1; 7 positions agree with TRBD2. V dropped 4 bases and J dropped 2; count of bases not matched to a gene: 5. The CDR3 sequence is 14 residues long. The germline CDR1 and CDR2 sequences are SQVTM and ANQGSEA. The CDR3 region is CSVGASGPYNEQFF. CDR3 DNA sequence: TGCAGCGTTGGGGCTAGCGGCCCCTACAATGAGCAGTTCTTC.

This chain uses TRBV9 with TRBJ2-1, with 7 bases identical to TRBD2. Germline CDR1 and CDR2: SGDLS and YYNGEE. The CDR3 sequence is 15 residues long. J was trimmed by 1 base and V by 3 bases; bases with no gene match: 4. CDR3: CASSAGGGSYNEQFF. The CDR3 DNA reads as TGTGCCAGCAGCGCGGGCGGGGGTTCCTACAATGAGCAGTTCTTC. Filled out from reference TRBV9 and TRBJ2-1, the complete variable domain reads DSGVTQTPKHLITATGQRVTLRCSPRSGDLSVYWYQQSLDQGLQFLIQYYNGEERAKGNILERFSAQQFPDLHSELNLSSLELGDSALYFCASSAGGGSYNEQFFGPGTRLTVL.

V gene TRBV9 combines with J gene TRBJ2-7, with unresolved D. Looked up from germline, CDR1 is SGDLS and CDR2 is YYNGEE. This CDR3 has 14 amino acids. The V end lost 0 bases, the J end lost 0 bases, and 7 bases lay between the germline ends. The CDR3 loop is CASSVDSSSYEQYF. The CDR3 nucleotides are TGTGCCAGCAGCGTAGACAGCTCCTCCTACGAGCAGTACTTC.

V is TRBV5-1 and J is TRBJ1-3; possible D gene TRBD1, 5 bases. CDR3 length: 13 residues. Trimming removed 0 bases from V and 8 bases from J, with 9 bases in between. CDR1 is SGHRS, CDR2 YFSETQ, per germline. CDR3 in DNA: TGCGCCAGCAGCTTGGAAGCGGGGGACACCATATATTTT. It is translated as CASSLEAGDTIYF.

The count of this clone is one. V gene TRBV4-2 combines with J gene TRBJ2-1, with unresolved D. Trimming pared 4 bases from V and 5 bases from J, leaving 9 bases between. CDR1 and CDR2 from the germline V gene are LGHNA and YNFKEQ. The CDR3 has 13 amino acids. In DNA form, the CDR3 reads TGTGCCAGCAGCCCTCTAACTCACAATGAGCAGTTCTTC. Its translation: CASSPLTHNEQFF.

V is TRBV6-1 and J is TRBJ2-2; 12 bases map to TRBD2. Per germline, CDR1 MNHNS and CDR2 SASEGT. The CDR3 length is 16 residues. V lost 2 bases, J lost 5 bases, and 3 bases stayed unmatched. The chain's CDR3 is CASSERLAGGTGELFF. As DNA, the CDR3 is TGTGCCAGCAGTGAACGGCTAGCGGGGGGGACCGGGGAGCTGTTTTTT.

The chain is built from TRBV4-2 and TRBJ2-3; D is perhaps TRBD1 (5 bases). CDR1 LGHNA and CDR2 YNFKEQ come from the germline V gene. V lost 4 bases and J 3 bases, leaving 14 bases between the germline ends. This CDR3 has 15 amino acids. The CDR3 protein is CASSPLRGRTDTQYF. The CDR3 nucleotides are TGTGCCAGCAGCCCGCTTAGGGGTAGAACAGATACGCAGTATTTT.

This chain connects TRBV29-1 to TRBJ2-3; TRBD2 aligns across 11 bases. After removal of 2 bases from V and 5 bases from J, the junction contained 3 bases not matched to a gene. CDR3 length: 14 residues. CDR1 is SQVTM and CDR2 is ANQGSEA in the germline V gene. DNA of the CDR3: TGCAGCGTTGAACTAGCGGGGGGTAGAGATACGCAGTATTTT. Translating gives CSVELAGGRDTQYF.

This clone was counted a single time. The V gene is TRBV5-1, the J gene TRBJ2-2; D may be TRBD2 (7 bases). The CDR3 length is 17 residues. Trimming stripped 3 bases from V and 0 bases from J, with 15 bases between. Germline loops: CDR1 SGHRS, CDR2 YFSETQ. The CDR3 loop is CASSWTGGGSNTGELFF. In DNA form, the CDR3 reads TGCGCCAGCAGCTGGACTGGCGGGGGCTCGAACACCGGGGAGCTGTTTTTT.